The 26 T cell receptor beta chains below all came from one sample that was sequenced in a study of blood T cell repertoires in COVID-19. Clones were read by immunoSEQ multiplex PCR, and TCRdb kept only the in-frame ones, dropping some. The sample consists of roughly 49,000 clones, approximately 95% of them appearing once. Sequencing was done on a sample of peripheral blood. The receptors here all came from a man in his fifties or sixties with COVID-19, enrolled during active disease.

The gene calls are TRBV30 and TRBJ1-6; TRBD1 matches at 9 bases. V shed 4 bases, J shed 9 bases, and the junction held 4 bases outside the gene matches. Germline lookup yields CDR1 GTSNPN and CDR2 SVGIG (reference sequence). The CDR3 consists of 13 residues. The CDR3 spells CAWTGQGVSPLHF. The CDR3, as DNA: TGTGCCTGGACGGGACAGGGTGTTTCACCCCTCCACTTT.

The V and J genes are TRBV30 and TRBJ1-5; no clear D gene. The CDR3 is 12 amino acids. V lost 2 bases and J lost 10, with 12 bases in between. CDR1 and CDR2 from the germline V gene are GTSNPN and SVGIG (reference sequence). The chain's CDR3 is CAWSPQVGPQHF. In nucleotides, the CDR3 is TGTGCCTGGAGTCCTCAGGTTGGTCCCCAGCATTTT.

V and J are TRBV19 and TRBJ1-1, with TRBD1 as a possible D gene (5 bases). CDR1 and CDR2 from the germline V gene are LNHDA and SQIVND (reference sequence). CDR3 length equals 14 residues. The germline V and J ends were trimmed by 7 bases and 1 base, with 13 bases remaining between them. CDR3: CASTPDSENTEAFF. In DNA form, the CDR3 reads TGTGCCAGTACTCCTGACAGTGAGAACACTGAAGCTTTCTTT.

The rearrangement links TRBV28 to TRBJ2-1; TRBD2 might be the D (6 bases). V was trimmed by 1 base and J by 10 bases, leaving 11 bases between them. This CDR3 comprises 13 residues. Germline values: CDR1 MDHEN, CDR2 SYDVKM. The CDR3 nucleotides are TGTGCCAGCAGTTTATCGGTTCGGGGGGAGCAGTTCTTC. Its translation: CASSLSVRGEQFF.

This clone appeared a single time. CDR3 bases: TGTGCCAGCAGCCTCAGTGGGCCCCAGCATTTT. Its protein product is CASSLSGPQHF. The genes are TRBV12-3 or TRBV12-4 and TRBJ1-5; D remains ambiguous. Trimming removed 6 bases at V and 9 bases at J, with 9 bases between. The CDR3 contains 11 residues.

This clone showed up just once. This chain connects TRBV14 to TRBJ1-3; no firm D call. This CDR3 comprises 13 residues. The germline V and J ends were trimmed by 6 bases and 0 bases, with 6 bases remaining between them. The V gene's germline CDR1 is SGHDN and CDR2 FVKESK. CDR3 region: CASRMASGNTIYF. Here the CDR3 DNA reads TGTGCCAGCAGGATGGCCTCTGGAAACACCATATATTTT.

The CDR3 nucleotides read TGCGCCAGCAGCCAAGAGACCTTAAGAGGACTAGCGGCGTACGAGCAGTACTTC. Translating gives CASSQETLRGLAAYEQYF. V is TRBV4-3 and J is TRBJ2-7; 10 bases agree with TRBD2. After removal of 0 bases from V and 4 bases from J, the junction contained 12 bases not matched to a gene. CDR3 length: 18 residues. Germline CDR1 LGHNA, CDR2 YSLEER.

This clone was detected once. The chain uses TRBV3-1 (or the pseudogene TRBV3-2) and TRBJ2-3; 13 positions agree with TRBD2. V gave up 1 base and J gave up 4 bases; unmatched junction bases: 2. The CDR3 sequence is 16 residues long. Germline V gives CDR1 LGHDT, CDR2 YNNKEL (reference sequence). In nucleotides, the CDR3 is TGTGCCAGCAGCCAAGCACTAGCGGGGGGGCCAGATACGCAGTATTTT. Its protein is CASSQALAGGPDTQYF.

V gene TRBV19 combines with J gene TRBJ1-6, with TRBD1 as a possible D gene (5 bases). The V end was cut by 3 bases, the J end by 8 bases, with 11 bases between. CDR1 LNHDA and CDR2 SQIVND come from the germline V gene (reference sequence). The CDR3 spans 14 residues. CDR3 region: CASSISGRDSPLHF. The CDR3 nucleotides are TGTGCCAGTAGTATTTCTGGCAGGGATTCACCCCTCCACTTT.

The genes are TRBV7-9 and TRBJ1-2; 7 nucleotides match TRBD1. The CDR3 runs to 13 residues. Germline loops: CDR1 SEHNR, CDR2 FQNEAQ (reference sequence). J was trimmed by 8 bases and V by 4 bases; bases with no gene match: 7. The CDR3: CASSYTGAGGYTF. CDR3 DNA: TGTGCCAGCAGCTATACAGGGGCGGGCGGCTACACCTTC.

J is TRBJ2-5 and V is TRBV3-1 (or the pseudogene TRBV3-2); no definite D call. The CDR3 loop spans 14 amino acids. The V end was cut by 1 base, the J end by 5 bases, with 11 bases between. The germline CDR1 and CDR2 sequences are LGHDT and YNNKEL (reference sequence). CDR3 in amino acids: CASSQGGPRETQYF. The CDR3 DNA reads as TGTGCCAGCAGCCAAGGCGGCCCGCGGGAGACCCAGTACTTC.

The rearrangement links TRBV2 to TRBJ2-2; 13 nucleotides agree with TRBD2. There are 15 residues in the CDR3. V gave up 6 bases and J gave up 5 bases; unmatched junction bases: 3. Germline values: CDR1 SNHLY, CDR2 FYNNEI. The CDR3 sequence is CASRRTSGSTGELFF. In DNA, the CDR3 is TGTGCCAGCAGGAGGACTAGCGGGAGTACCGGGGAGCTGTTTTTT.

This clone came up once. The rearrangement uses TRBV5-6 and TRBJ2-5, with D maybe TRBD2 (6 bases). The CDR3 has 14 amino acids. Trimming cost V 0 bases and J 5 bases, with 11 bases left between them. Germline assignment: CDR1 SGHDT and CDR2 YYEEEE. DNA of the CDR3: TGTGCCAGCAGCTTGGATGGGGGGTGGGAGACCCAGTACTTC. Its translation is CASSLDGGWETQYF.

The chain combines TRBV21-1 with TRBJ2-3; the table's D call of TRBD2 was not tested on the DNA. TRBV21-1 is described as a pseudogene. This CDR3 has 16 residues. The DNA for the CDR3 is TGTGCCAGCAGCCCTTTACTAAGCGCCAGCTGGGATACGCAGTATTTT. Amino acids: CASSPLLSASWDTQYF.

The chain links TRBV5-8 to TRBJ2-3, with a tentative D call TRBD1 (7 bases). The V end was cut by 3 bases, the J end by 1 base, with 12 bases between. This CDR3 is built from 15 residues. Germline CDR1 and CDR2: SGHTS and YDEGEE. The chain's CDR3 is CASSSEGAGTDTQYF. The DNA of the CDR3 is TGTGCCAGCAGCTCGGAGGGGGCGGGCACAGATACGCAGTATTTT.

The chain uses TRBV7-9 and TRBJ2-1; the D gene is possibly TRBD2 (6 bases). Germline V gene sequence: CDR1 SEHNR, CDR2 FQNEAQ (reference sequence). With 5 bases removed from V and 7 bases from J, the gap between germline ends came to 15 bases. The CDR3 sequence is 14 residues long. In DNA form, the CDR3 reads TGTGCCAGCAGCAACCCCTGGGGGAGGAATGAGCAGTTCTTC. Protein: CASSNPWGRNEQFF.

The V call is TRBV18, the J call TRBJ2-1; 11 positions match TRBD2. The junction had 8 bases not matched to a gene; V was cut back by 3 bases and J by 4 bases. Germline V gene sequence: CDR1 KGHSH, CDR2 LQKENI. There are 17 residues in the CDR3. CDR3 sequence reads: CASSPQLTSGGYNEQFF. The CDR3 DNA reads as TGTGCCAGCTCACCGCAACTAACTAGCGGGGGATACAATGAGCAGTTCTTC.

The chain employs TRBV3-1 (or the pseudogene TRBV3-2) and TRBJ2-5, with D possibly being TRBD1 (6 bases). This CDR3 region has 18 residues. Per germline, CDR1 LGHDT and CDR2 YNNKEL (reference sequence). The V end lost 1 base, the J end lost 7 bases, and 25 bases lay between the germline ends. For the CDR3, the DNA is TGTGCCAGCAGCCAAGGACCAGCCTCGGACAGATACCTTGGGACCCAGTACTTC. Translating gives CASSQGPASDRYLGTQYF.

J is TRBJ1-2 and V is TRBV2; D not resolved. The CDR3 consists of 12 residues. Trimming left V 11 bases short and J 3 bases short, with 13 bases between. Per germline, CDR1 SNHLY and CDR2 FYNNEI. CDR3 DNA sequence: TGTGCCTCCGGGAAATCGGACTATGGCTACACCTTC. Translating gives CASGKSDYGYTF. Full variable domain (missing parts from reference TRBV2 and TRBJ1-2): EPEVTQTPSHQVTQMGQEVILRCVPISNHLYFYWYRQILGQKVEFLVSFYNNEISEKSEIFDDQFSVERPDGSNFTLKIRSTKLEDSAMYFCASGKSDYGYTFGSGTRLTVV.

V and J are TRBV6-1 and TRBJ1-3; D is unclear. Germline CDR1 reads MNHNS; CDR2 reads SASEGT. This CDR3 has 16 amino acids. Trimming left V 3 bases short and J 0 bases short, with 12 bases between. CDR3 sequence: CASSDRSQVSGNTIYF. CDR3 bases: TGTGCCAGCAGTGATCGTAGTCAAGTCTCTGGAAACACCATATATTTT.

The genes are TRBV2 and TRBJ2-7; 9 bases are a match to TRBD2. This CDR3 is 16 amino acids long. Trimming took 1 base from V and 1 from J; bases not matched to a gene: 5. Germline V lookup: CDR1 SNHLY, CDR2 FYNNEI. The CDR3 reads CASSEGRTSVSYEQYF. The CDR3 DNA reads TGTGCCAGCAGTGAAGGGCGGACTAGCGTTTCCTACGAGCAGTACTTC.

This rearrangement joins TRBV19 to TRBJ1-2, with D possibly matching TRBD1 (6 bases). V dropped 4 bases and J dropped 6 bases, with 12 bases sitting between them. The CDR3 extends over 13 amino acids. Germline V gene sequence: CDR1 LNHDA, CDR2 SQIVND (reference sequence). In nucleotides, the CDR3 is TGTGCCAGTAGTACCGTAAACAGGGATGGCTACACCTTC. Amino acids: CASSTVNRDGYTF.

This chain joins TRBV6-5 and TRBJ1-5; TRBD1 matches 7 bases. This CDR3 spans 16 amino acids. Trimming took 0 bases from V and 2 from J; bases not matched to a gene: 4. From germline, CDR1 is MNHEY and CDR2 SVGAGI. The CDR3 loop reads CASSYSRGGRNQPQHF. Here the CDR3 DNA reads TGTGCCAGCAGTTACTCGCGAGGGGGCCGCAATCAGCCCCAGCATTTT.

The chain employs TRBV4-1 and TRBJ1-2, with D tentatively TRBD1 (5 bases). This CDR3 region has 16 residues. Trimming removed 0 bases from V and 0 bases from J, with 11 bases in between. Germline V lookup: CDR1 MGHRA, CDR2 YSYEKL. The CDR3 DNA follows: TGCGCCAGCAGCCAAGATTCAAGACAGTCTAACTATGGCTACACCTTC. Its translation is CASSQDSRQSNYGYTF.

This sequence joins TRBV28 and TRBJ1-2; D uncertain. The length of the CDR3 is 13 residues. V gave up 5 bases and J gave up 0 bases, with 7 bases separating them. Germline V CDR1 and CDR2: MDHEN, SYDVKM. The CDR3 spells CASSPQTNYGYTF. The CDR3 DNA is TGTGCCAGCAGTCCGCAGACTAACTATGGCTACACCTTC.

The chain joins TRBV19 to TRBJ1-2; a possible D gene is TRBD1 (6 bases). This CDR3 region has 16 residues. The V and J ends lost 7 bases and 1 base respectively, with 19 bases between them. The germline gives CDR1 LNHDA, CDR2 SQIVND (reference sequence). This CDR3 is CASTPGRGADNYGYTF. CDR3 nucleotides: TGTGCCAGTACCCCGGGTCGGGGGGCGGATAACTATGGCTACACCTTC.